The sequence of this T cell receptor (beta chain) was determined in a study of human T cells and chemical hapten exposure. Study details: The variation in per-sample TCR yields arose mainly from small differences in pooled library volumes.

TCRdb redid the calling of the RACE reads with MiXCR, one entry per CDR3 protein. The sample shows some 200,000 distinct CDR3 sequences, approximately 29% of them seen only once. Described time point: pre-sensitization, week 0. Regarding treatment: therapeutic diphenylcyclopropenone sensitization with weekly scalp DPC. The starting material, unfractionated whole blood, was used for total RNA extraction. In this sample, this clonotype turned up many times. Per the germline V gene, CDR1 is MNHEY and CDR2 is SVGEGT. Trimming removed 6 bases from V and 9 bases from J, with 17 bases in between. CDR3 length: 13 residues.

This specimen consisted of whole blood, obtained in connection with sensitization to the hapten diphenylcyclopropenone (DPC). The chain couples TRBV6-2 or TRBV6-3 to TRBJ1-1; D is uncertain. This TCR was recovered from a woman in her 30s with alopecia areata. Some clones in this sample may be carry-over from other donors' samples. Here the CDR3 reads CASSLSPQTQAFF. The DNA of the CDR3 is TGTGCCAGCAGCCTTTCTCCGCAGACCCAAGCTTTCTTT.